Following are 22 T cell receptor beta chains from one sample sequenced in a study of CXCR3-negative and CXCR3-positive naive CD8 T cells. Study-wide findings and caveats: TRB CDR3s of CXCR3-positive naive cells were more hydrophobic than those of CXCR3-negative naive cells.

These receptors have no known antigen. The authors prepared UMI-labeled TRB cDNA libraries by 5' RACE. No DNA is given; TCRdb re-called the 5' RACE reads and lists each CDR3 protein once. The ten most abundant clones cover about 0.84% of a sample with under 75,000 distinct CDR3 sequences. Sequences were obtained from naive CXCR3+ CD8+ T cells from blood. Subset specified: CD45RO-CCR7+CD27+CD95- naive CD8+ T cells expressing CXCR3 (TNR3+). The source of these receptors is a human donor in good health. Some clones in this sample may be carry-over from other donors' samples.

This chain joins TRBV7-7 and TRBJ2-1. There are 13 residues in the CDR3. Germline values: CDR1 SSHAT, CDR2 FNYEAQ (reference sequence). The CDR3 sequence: CASSLASRYEQFF.

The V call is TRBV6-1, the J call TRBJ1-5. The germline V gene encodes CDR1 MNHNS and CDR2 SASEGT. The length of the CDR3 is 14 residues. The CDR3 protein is CASSEGGGIQPQHF.

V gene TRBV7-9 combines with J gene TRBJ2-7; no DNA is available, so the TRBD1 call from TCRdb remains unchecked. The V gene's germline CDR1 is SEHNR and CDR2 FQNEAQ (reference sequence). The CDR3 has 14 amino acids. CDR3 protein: CASSLPSRGHEQYF. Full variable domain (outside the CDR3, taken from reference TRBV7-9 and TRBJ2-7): DTGVSQNPRHKITKRGQNVTFRCDPISEHNRLYWYRQTLGQGPEFLTYFQNEAQLEKSRLLSDRFSAERPKGSFSTLEIQRTEQGDSAMYLCASSLPSRGHEQYFGPGTRLTVT.

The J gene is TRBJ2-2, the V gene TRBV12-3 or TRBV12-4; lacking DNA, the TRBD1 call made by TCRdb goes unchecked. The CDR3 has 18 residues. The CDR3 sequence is CASEFWPGHSPPTGELFF.

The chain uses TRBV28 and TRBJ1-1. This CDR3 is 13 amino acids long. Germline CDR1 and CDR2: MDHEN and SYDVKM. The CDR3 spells CASRTDGNTEAFF.

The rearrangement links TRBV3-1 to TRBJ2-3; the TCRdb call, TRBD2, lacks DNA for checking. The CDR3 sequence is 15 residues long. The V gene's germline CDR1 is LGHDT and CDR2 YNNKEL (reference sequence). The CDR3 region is CASSQSAGFADTQYF.

CDR3 residues: CASSLLGGRAEEQYF. The V and J genes are TRBV27 and TRBJ2-7; TCRdb selects TRBD2, and the lack of DNA leaves this call unchecked. The CDR3 sequence is 15 residues long. The germline V gene has CDR1 MNHEY and CDR2 SMNVEV (reference sequence).

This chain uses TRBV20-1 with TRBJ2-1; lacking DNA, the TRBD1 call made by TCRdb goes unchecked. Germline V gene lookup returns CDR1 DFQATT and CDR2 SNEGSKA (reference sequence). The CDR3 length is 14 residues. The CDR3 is CSADPAPLTPEQFF.

CDR3: CASSFFVDTPYEQYF. The chain links TRBV7-6 to TRBJ2-7. There are 15 residues in the CDR3. CDR1 and CDR2 from the germline V gene are SGHVS and FNYEAQ.

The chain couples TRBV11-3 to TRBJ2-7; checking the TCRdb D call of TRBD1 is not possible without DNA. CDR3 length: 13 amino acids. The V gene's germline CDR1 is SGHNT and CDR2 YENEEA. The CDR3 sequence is CASSKPGVNEQYF.

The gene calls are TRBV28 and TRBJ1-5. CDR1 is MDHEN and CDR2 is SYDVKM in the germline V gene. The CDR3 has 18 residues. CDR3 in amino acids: CASSPVLGYSYSNQPQHF.

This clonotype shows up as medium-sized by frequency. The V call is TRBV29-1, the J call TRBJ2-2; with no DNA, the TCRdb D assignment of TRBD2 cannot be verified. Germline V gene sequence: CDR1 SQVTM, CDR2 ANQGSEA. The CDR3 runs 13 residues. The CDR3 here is CSVTGALTGELFF.

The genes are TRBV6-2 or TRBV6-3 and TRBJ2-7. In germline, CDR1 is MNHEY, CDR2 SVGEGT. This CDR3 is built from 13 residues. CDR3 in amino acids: CASSYAEPDEQYF.

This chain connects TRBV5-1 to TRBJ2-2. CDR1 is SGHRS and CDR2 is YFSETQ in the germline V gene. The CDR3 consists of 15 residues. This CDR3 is CASSWGVMNTGELFF. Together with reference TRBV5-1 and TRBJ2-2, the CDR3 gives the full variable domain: KAGVTQTPRYLIKTRGQQVTLSCSPISGHRSVSWYQQTPGQGLQFLFEYFSETQRNKGNFPGRFSGRQFSNSRSEMNVSTLELGDSALYLCASSWGVMNTGELFFGEGSRLTVL.

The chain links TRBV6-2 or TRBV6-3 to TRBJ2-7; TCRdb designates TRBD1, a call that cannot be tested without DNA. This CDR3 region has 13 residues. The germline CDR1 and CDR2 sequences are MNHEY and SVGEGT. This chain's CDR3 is CASSWDSVYEQYF.

The CDR3 sequence is CASSLIGTGAGEQFF. V and J are TRBV5-1 and TRBJ2-1; TCRdb reports TRBD1, a call that lacks DNA to check it against. Germline CDR1 SGHRS, CDR2 YFSETQ. The CDR3 covers 15 residues.

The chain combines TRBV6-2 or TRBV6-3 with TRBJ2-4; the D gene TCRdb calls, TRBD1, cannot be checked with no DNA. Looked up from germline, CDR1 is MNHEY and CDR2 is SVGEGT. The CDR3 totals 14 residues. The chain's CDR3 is CASSRDRRENIQYF.

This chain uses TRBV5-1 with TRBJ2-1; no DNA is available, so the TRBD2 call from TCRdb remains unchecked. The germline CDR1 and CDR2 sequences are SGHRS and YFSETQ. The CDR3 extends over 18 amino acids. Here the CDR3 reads CASSLEQLAGGSYNEQFF.

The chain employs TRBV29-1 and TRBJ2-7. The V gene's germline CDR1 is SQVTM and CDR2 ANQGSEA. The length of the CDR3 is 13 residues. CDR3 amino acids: CSVEKGQPYEQYF.

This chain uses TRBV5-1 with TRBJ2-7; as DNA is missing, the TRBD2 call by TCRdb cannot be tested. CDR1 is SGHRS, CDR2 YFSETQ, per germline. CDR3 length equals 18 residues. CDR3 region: CASSLDRERTEENWEQYF.

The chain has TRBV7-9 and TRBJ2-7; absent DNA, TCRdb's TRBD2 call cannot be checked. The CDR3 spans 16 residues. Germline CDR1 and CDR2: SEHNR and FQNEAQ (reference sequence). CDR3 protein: CASSPSSGVSSYEQYF.

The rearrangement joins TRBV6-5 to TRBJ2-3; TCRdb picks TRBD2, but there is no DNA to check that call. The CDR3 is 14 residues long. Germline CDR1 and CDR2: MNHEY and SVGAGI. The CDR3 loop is CASSFGGATDTQYF.